This T cell receptor (beta chain) was documented in a study of PD-L1 blockade in urothelial cancer. Study as a whole: Blood underwent analysis 3 weeks (second dose) and 6 weeks after treatment began.

Comments on this clone: Its target is not known.

CDR3 length: 15 amino acids. The germline gives CDR1 MGHRA, CDR2 YSYEKL. The ends were cut back, 0 bases at V and 6 bases at J, with 14 bases in the middle. Synthetic TCR analog templates were spiked into all PCRs individually. Measured with immunoSEQ multiplex PCR; TCRdb has only the in-frame clones, and not every one. This repertoire shows 25,000 to 35,000 clones, around 86% found once; its top ten account for approximately 1.8%. Overall study findings and caveats: Durable-benefit patients showed greater tumor-associated blood clone expansion at 3 weeks.

The source is a man aged 50 or older with urothelial cancer. The sample here was PBMCs, taken around atezolizumab (anti-PD-L1) treatment. V usage is TRBV4-1 and J usage is TRBJ1-2; D is possibly TRBD1 (5 bases). The CDR3 sequence is CASSQEWGGADGYTF. The CDR3 DNA reads TGCGCCAGCAGCCAAGAATGGGGAGGGGCGGATGGCTACACCTTC.